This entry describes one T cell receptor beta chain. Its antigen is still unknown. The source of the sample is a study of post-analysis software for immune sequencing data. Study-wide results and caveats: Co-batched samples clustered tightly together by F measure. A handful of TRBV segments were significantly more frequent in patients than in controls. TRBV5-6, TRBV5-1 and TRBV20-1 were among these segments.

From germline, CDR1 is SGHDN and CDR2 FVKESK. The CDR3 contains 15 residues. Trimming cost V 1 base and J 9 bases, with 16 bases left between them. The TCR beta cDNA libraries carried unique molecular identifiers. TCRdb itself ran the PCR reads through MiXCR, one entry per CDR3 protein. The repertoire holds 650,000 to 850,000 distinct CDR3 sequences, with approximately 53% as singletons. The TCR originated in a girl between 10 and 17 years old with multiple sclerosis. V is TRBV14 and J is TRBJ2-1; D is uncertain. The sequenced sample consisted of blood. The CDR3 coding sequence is TGTGCCAGCAGCCAAGTGAAGGTAGAATCTGGTGAGCAGTTCTTC. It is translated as CASSQVKVESGEQFF.